Listed below are T cell receptor beta chains from one sample, sequenced in a study of cytomegalovirus exposure and HLA in healthy donors. Profiling relied on immunoSEQ multiplex PCR, and the TCRdb table lists in-frame clones only, not all of them. The sample lists roughly 63,000 clones, 70% to 90% occurring once. Input material: PBMCs. These receptors were obtained from a woman in her late teens or twenties in good health and CMV-seronegative. Each CDR3 is given with its conserved first and last residue.

TRBV11-3	CASSLGGLAGAYEQYF
TRBV5-6	CASPLRGHYGYTF
TRBV7-8	CASSSDRGPGSPLHF
TRBV28	CASSLSGVQETQYF
TRBV5-6	CASSLTRADQPQHF
TRBV7-2	CASSLQSGGTYEQYF
TRBV2	CASSELAGAFYEQYF
TRBV28	CASSLSTVSAYEQYF
TRBV7-6	CASSWVRGSSYNEQFF
TRBV27	CASSGLAGGSSYEQYF
TRBV29-1	CSVSSGQYYEQYF
TRBV5-1	CASSLDGAKNIQYF
TRBV5-1	CASSNARDFEQYF
TRBV4-2	CASSQDGPSGRDTQYF
TRBV7-8	CASTSRRGRQETQYF
TRBV5-5	CASSPTTGLGFNTQYF
TRBV30	CAWTREMLGNTIYF
TRBV5-1	CASSPRQGAGRTEAFF
TRBV19	CASFAGSAGGPDTQYF
TRBV4-1	CASSHPSGANVLTF
TRBV29-1	CSVQRGGDTQYF
TRBV5-1	CASSADLNTEAFF
TRBV19	CASSPLLSGNTIYF
TRBV5-1	CASSERGQGNEKLFF
TRBV11-3	CASSPGQGQNEQFF
TRBV29-1	CSVEDPSGGADTQYF
TRBV7-9	CASSLAGTGVSVYGYTF
TRBV7-9	CASSSTTGTSGYEQYF